These 8 T cell receptor beta chains share one sample of origin, sequenced in a study of T cells after yellow fever vaccination. One entry per CDR3 protein results from TCRdb running MiXCR on the 5' RACE reads. The sample carries approximately 170,000 distinct CDR3 sequences, about 11% recorded once. This specimen was CD8+ T cells sorted from PBMCs, taken 15 days after the yellow fever booster vaccination. These TCRs come from a man younger than 35 who received the YFV17D yellow fever vaccine.

The chain's CDR3 is CASSPPTGRQETQYF. For the CDR3, the DNA is TGTGCCAGCTCACCACCGACAGGAAGACAAGAGACCCAGTACTTC. This chain links TRBV18 with TRBJ2-5, with D perhaps matching TRBD1 (6 bases). V was pared by 0 bases and J by 2 bases, with 10 bases between. CDR1 and CDR2 from the germline V gene are KGHSH and LQKENI. The CDR3 is 15 residues long.

The chain employs TRBV4-1 and TRBJ2-3; a weak D match, TRBD1 (6 bases). From germline, CDR1 is MGHRA and CDR2 YSYEKL. The V end lost 0 bases, the J end lost 0 bases, and 10 bases lay between the germline ends. CDR3 size: 16 residues. The CDR3 bases are TGCGCCAGCAGCCAAGATGGGGGCGGGAGCACAGATACGCAGTATTTT. This sequence encodes CASSQDGGGSTDTQYF.

The chain employs TRBV11-2 and TRBJ1-5; the match to TRBD1 covers 9 bases. Germline assignment: CDR1 SGHAT and CDR2 FQNNGV. CDR3 size: 16 residues. The V and J ends lost 5 bases and 1 base, in that order; junction bases with no gene match: 6. The CDR3 loop is CASSQTGGRSNQPQHF. CDR3 coding DNA: TGTGCCAGCAGCCAGACAGGGGGTAGGAGCAATCAGCCCCAGCATTTT.

This clonotype occurred many times. The chain uses TRBV6-2 or TRBV6-3 and TRBJ2-5, with 8 bases identical to TRBD1. The V gene's germline CDR1 is MNHEY and CDR2 SVGEGT. V lost 4 bases to trimming and J lost 3 bases; unmatched junction nucleotides: 7. The CDR3 extends over 15 amino acids. As DNA, the CDR3 is TGTGCCAGCAGTTTTAAAAGGACAGGGAAAGAGACCCAGTACTTC. Its translation: CASSFKRTGKETQYF.

This clonotype was seen at least ten times. The CDR3 region is CASSKGTRRNTGELFF. DNA for the CDR3: TGTGCCAGCAGTAAAGGGACACGTAGAAACACCGGGGAGCTGTTTTTT. V usage is TRBV6-2 or TRBV6-3 and J usage is TRBJ2-2; TRBD1 is a possible D gene (6 bases). Per germline, CDR1 MNHEY and CDR2 SVGEGT. This CDR3 has 16 residues. The V gene lost 5 bases and the J gene lost 2 bases, with 15 bases spanning the gap.

J is TRBJ2-1 and V is TRBV19; 7 nucleotides line up with TRBD1. This CDR3 has 13 residues. Trimming took 10 bases from V and 4 from J; bases not matched to a gene: 7. Germline loops: CDR1 LNHDA, CDR2 SQIVND (reference sequence). CDR3 sequence reads: CATDRVGYNEQFF. Here the CDR3 DNA reads TGTGCCACAGACAGGGTCGGGTACAATGAGCAGTTCTTC.

This clonotype was found a few times. The rearrangement uses TRBV7-9 and TRBJ2-1; 8 nucleotides match TRBD2. V shed 6 bases, J shed 6 bases, and the junction held 10 bases outside the gene matches. The CDR3 length is 15 residues. CDR1 is SEHNR, CDR2 FQNEAQ, per germline (reference sequence). The CDR3 region has the DNA TGTGCCAGCAGATCCGACCCGGGGGGGCCCAATGAGCAGTTCTTC. Protein: CASRSDPGGPNEQFF.

The genes are TRBV9 and TRBJ2-5; the match to TRBD2 covers 10 bases. V lost 3 bases to trimming and J lost 5 bases; unmatched junction nucleotides: 13. CDR1 is SGDLS, CDR2 YYNGEE, per germline. The CDR3 is 17 residues long. The CDR3 bases are TGTGCCAGCAGCGCGGGGACAGCGGGGGGGCCGAGGGAGACCCAGTACTTC. It yields the protein CASSAGTAGGPRETQYF. The full variable domain, rest sourced from reference TRBV9 and TRBJ2-5, is DSGVTQTPKHLITATGQRVTLRCSPRSGDLSVYWYQQSLDQGLQFLIQYYNGEERAKGNILERFSAQQFPDLHSELNLSSLELGDSALYFCASSAGTAGGPRETQYFGPGTRLLVL.